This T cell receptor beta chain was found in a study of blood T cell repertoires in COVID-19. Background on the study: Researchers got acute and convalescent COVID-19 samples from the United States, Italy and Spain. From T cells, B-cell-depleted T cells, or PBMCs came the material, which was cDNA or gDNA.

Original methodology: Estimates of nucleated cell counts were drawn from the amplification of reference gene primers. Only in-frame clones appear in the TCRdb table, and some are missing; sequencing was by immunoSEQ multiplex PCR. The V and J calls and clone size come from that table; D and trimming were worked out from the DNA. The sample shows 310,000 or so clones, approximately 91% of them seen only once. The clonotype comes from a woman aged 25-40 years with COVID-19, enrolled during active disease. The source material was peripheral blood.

This CDR3 reads CASSLTSAQETQYF. In DNA form, the CDR3 reads TGTGCCAGCAGTTTGACTTCCGCCCAAGAGACCCAGTACTTC. V and J are TRBV3-1 (or the pseudogene TRBV3-2) and TRBJ2-5; no definite D call. Trimming removed 6 bases from V and 1 base from J, with 12 bases in between. The CDR3 runs 14 residues. Germline CDR1 is LGHDT and CDR2 is YNNKEL (reference sequence).